Included here is one T cell receptor beta chain sequence, with context. This entry comes from a study of blood T cell repertoires in COVID-19. Background on the study: There were acute and convalescent COVID-19 samples, and they came from the United States, Italy and Spain. PBMCs, B-cell-depleted T cells, or T cells provided the cDNA or gDNA that made up the material.

This CDR3 has 14 amino acids. Between the trimmed V and J ends, which lost 2 bases and 0 bases, there was a span of 9 bases. Germline V gene data show CDR1 as SGHDT and CDR2 as YYEEEE. The authors' processing: Researchers report that nucleated cell counts were estimated from reference gene primer amplification. The protocol was immunoSEQ multiplex PCR, while the TCRdb copy is restricted to in-frame clones and leaves out a portion. The D gene and trimming were derived from the DNA, and the V and J assignments and clone size from that table. The sample holds roughly 67,000 clones, 90% to 95% seen once.

Sequenced input: peripheral blood. This receptor was identified in an older man with active COVID-19. The chain joins TRBV5-6 to TRBJ2-7, with a possible D match to TRBD1 (5 bases). CDR3 in DNA: TGTGCCAGCAGCTTCCTGGACACCTCCTACGAGCAGTACTTC. Amino acid sequence: CASSFLDTSYEQYF.